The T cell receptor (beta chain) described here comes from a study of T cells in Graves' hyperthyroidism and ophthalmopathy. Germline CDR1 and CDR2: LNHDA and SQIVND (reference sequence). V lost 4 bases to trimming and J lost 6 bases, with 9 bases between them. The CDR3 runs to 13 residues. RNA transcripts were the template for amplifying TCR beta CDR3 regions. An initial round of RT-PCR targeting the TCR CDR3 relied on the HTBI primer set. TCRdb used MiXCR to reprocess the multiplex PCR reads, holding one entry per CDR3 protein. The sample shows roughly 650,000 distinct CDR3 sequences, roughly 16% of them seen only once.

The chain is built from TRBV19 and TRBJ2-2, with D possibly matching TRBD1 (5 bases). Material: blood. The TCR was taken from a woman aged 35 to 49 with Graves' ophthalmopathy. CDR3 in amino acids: CASSTGLAGELFF. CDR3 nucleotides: TGTGCCAGTAGTACAGGGTTGGCCGGGGAGCTGTTTTTT.